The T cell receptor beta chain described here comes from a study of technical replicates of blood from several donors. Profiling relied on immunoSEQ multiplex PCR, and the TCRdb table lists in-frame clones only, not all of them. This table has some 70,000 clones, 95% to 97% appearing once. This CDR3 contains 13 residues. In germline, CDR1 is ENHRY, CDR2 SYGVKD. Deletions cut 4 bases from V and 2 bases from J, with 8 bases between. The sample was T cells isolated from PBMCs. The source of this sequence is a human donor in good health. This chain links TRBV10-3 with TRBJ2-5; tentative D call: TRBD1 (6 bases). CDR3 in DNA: TGTGCCATCAGTGGCAGGGGTCAAGAGACCCAGTACTTC. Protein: CAISGRGQETQYF.